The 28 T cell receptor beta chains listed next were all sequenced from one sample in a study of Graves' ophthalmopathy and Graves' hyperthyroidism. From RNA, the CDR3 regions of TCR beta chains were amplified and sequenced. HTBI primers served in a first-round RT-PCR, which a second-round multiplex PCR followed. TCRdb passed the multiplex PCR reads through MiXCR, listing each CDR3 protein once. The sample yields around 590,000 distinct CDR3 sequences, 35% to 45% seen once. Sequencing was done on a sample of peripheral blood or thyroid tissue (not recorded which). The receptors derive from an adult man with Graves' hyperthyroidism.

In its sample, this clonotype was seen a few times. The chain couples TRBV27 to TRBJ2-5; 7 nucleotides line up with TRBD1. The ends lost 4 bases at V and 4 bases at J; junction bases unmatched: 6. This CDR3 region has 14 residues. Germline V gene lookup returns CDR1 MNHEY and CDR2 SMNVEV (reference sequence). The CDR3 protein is CASSSTGSRETQYF. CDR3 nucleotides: TGTGCCAGCAGTTCGACAGGGTCGAGAGAGACCCAGTACTTC.

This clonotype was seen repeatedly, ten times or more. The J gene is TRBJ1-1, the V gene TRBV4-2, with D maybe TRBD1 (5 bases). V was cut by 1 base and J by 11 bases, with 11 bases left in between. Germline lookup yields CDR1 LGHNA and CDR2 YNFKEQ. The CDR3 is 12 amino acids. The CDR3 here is CASSQVAGRAFF. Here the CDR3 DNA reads TGTGCCAGCAGCCAAGTCGCAGGGAGGGCTTTCTTT.

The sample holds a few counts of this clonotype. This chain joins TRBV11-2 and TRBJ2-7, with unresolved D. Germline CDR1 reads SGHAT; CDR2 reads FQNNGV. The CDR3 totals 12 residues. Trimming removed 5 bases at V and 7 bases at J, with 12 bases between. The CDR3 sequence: CASSTGAEEQYF. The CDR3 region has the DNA TGTGCCAGCAGCACCGGCGCCGAGGAGCAGTACTTC.

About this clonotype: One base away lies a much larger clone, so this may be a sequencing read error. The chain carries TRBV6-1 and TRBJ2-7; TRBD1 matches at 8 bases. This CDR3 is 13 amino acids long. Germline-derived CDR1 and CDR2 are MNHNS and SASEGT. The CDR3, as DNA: TGTGCCGGCAGTCCTGGACAGGGTCACGAGCAGTACTTC. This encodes CAGSPGQGHEQYF.

CDR3 sequence: CASSVGVWELQETQYF. CDR3 sequence (DNA): TGTGCCAGCAGCGTAGGGGTATGGGAGCTTCAGGAGACCCAGTACTTC. This chain joins TRBV9 and TRBJ2-5, with D perhaps TRBD2 (5 bases). Germline CDR1 is SGDLS and CDR2 is YYNGEE. V lost 0 bases and J lost 5, with 17 bases in between. The CDR3 extends over 16 amino acids. Combining the CDR3 with reference TRBV9 and TRBJ2-5 gives the whole variable domain DSGVTQTPKHLITATGQRVTLRCSPRSGDLSVYWYQQSLDQGLQFLIQYYNGEERAKGNILERFSAQQFPDLHSELNLSSLELGDSALYFCASSVGVWELQETQYFGPGTRLLVL.

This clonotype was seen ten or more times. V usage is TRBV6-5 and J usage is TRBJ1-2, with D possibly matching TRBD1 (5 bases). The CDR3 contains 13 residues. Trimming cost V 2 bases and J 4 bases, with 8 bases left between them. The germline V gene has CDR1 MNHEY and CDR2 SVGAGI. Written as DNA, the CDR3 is TGTGCCAGCAGTTACCGGGACTCCTATGGCTACACCTTC. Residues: CASSYRDSYGYTF.

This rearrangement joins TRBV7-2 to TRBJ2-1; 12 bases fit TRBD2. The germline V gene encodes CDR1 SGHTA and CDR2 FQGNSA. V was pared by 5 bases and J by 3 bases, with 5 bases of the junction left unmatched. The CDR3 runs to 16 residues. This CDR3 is CASSLTSGSIYNEQFF. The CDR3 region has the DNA TGTGCCAGCAGCCTGACTAGCGGGAGCATCTACAATGAGCAGTTCTTC.

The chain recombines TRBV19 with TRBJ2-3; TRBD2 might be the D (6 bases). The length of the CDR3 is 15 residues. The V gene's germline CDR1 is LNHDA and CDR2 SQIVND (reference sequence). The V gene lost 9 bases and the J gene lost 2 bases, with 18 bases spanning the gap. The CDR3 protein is CASSLAAAPTDTQYF. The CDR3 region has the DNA TGTGCCAGCAGCTTAGCGGCAGCCCCCACAGATACGCAGTATTTT.

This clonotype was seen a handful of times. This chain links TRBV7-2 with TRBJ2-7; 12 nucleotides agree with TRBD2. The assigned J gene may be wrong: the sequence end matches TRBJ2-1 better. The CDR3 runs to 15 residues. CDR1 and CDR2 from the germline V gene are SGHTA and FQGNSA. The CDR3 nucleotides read TGTGCCAGCAGCTACCGCGGGACTAGCGGGAATGAGCAGTTCTTC. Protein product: CASSYRGTSGNEQFF.

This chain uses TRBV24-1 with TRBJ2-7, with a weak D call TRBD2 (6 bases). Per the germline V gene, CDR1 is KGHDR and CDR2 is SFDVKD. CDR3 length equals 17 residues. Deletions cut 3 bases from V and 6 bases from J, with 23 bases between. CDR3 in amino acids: CATSDPTGTGVSGEQYF. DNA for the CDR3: TGTGCCACCAGTGATCCCACCGGGACGGGAGTCTCCGGCGAGCAGTACTTC.

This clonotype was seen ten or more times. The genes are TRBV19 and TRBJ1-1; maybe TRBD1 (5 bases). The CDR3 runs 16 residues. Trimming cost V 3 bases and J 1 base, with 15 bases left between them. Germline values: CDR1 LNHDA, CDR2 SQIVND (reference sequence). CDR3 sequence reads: CASSMQRGTANTEAFF. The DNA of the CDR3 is TGTGCCAGTAGTATGCAAAGAGGGACGGCGAACACTGAAGCTTTCTTT. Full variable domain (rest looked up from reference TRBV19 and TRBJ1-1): DGGITQSPKYLFRKEGQNVTLSCEQNLNHDAMYWYRQDPGQGLRLIYYSQIVNDFQKGDIAEGYSVSREKKESFPLTVTSAQKNPTAFYLCASSMQRGTANTEAFFGQGTRLTVV.

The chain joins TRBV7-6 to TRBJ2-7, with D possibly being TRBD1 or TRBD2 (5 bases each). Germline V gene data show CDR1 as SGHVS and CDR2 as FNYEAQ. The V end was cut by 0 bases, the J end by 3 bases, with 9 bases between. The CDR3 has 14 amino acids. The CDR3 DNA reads TGTGCCAGCAGCTTAGCGGGGGATTACTACGAGCAGTACTTC. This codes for CASSLAGDYYEQYF. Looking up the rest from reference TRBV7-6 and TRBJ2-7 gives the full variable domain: GAGVSQSPRYKVTKRGQDVALRCDPISGHVSLYWYRQALGQGPEFLTYFNYEAQQDKSGLPNDRFSAERPEGSISTLTIQRTEQRDSAMYRCASSLAGDYYEQYFGPGTRLTVT.

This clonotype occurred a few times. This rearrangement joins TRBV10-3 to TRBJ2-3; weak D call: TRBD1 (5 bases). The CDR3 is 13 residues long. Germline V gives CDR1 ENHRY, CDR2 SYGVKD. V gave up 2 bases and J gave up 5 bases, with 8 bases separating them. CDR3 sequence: CAISEGARDTQYF. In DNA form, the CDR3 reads TGTGCCATCAGTGAGGGGGCGCGAGATACGCAGTATTTT.

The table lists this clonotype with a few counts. CDR3 DNA: TGTGCCAGCAGCTACCAAGAGAACACTGAAGCTTTCTTT. Protein product: CASSYQENTEAFF. V and J are TRBV3-1 and TRBJ1-1; D is uncertain. The V gene lost 5 bases and the J gene lost 1 base, with 8 bases spanning the gap. The CDR3 extends over 13 amino acids. From germline, CDR1 is LGHDT and CDR2 YNNKEL (reference sequence).

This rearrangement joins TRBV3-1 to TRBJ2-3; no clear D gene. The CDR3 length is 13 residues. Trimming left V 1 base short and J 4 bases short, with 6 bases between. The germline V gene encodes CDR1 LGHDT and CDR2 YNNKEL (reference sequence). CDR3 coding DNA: TGTGCCAGCAGCCAAGCTTCCGCAGATACGCAGTATTTT. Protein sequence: CASSQASADTQYF.

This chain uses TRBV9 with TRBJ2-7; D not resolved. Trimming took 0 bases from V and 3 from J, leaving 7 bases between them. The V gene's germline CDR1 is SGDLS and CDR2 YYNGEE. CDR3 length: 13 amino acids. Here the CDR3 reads CASSVAGDYEQYF. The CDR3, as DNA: TGTGCCAGCAGCGTAGCCGGTGACTACGAGCAGTACTTC.

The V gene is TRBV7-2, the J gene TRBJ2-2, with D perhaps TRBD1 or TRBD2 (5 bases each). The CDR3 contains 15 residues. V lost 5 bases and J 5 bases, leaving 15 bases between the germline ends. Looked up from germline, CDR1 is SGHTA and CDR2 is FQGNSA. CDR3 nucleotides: TGTGCCAGCAGCGCCCGACCAGGGACGACCGGGGAGCTGTTTTTT. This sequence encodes CASSARPGTTGELFF.

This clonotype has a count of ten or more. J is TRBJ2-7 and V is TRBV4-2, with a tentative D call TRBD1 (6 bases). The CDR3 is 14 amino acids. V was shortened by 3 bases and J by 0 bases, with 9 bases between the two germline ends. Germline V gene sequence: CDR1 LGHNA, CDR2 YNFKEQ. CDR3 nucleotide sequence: TGTGCCAGCAGCCAGGACAGAGGCTCCTACGAGCAGTACTTC. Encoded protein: CASSQDRGSYEQYF.

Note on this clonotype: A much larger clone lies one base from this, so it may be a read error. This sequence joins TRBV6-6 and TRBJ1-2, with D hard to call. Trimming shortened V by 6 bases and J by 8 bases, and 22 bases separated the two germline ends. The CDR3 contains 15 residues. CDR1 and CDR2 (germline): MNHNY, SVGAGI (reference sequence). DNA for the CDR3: TGTGCCAGCAGGGAAGCGCCGGGGAGGGTAAAAGGCTACACCTTC. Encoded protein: CASREAPGRVKGYTF.

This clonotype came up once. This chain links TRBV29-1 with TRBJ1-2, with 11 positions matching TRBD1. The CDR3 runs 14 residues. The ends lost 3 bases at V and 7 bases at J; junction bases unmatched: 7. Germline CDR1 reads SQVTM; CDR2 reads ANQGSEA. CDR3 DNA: TGCAGCGTTGATTCTGGGACAGGGGGTGGTGGCTACACCTTC. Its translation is CSVDSGTGGGGYTF.

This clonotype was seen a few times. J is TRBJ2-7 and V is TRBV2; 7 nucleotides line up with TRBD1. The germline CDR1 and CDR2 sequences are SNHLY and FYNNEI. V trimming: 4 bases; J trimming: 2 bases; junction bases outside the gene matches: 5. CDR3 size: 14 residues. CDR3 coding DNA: TGTGCCAGCAGTGTACAGGGGTCCACCTACGAGCAGTACTTC. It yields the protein CASSVQGSTYEQYF.

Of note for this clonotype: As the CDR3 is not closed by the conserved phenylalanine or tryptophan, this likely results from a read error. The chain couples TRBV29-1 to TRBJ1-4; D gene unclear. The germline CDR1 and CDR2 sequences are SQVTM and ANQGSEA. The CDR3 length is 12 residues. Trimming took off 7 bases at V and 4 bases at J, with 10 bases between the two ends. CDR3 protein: CSGVADNEKLFY. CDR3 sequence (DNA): TGCAGCGGTGTGGCGGATAATGAAAAACTGTTTTAT.

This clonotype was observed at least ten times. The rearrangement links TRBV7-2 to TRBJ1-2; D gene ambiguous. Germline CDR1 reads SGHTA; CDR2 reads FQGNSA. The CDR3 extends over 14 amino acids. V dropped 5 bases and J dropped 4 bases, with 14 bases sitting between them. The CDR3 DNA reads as TGTGCCAGCAGCCCCGTAGGAGGGTCCTATGGCTACACCTTC. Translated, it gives CASSPVGGSYGYTF. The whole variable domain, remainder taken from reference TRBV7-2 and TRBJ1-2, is GAGVSQSPSNKVTEKGKDVELRCDPISGHTALYWYRQSLGQGLEFLIYFQGNSAPDKSGLPSDRFSAERTGGSVSTLTIQRTQQEDSAVYLCASSPVGGSYGYTFGSGTRLTVV.

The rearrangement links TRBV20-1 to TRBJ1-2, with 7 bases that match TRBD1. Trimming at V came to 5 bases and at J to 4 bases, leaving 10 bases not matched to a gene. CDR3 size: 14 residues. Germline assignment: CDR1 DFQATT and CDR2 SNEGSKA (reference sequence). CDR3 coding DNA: TGCAGTGCTGATATAGGGGGCAGGGCCTATGGCTACACCTTC. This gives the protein CSADIGGRAYGYTF.

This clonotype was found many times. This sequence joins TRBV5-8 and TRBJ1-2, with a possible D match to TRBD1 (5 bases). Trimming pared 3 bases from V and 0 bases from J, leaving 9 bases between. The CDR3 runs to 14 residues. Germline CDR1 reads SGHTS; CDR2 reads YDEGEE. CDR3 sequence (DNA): TGTGCCAGCAGCTCAGGGACGGCTAACTATGGCTACACCTTC. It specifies CASSSGTANYGYTF.

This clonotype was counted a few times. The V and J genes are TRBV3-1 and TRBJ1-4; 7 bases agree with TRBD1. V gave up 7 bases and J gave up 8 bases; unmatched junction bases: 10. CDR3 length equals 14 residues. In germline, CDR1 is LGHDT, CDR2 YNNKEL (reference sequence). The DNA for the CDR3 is TGTGCCAGCAACTTCGGGACAGCCGGGGAAAAACTGTTTTTT. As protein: CASNFGTAGEKLFF.

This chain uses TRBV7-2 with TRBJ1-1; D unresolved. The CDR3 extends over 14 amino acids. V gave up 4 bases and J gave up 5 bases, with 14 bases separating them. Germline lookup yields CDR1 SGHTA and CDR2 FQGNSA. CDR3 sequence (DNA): TGTGCCAGCAGCTCAGTGGGGTTGGGAACTGAAGCTTTCTTT. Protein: CASSSVGLGTEAFF.

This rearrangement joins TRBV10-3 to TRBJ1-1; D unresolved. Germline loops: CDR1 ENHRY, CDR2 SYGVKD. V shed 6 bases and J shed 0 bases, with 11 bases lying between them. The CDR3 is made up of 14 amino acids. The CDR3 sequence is CAIRDAHLNTEAFF. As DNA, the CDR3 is TGTGCCATCAGAGACGCCCATTTGAACACTGAAGCTTTCTTT.